This TCR beta chain was sequenced for a study of radiotherapy plus CTLA-4 blockade in lung cancer. Study-wide context: Disease control reached less than 40%, with objective responses in about 19%.

With respect to this clone: The antigen is not known.

Focal radiation plus CTLA-4 blockade with ipilimumab was administered to patients who had chemo-refractory metastatic non-small-cell lung cancer. Generated by immunoSEQ multiplex PCR, the TCRdb table keeps only in-frame clones and is missing some. The sample yields around 71,000 clones, 65% to 85% seen once. General study results and limits: Following radiotherapy plus ipilimumab, tumor-derived TCR clones expanded in the blood.

V dropped 0 bases and J dropped 6 bases, with 26 bases sitting between them. The germline CDR1 and CDR2 sequences are SQVTM and ANQGSEA. This CDR3 is 18 amino acids long. The V gene is TRBV29-1, the J gene TRBJ1-2; D is uncertain. Sequencing was performed on peripheral blood, taken from a patient treated with radiotherapy plus ipilimumab. The clonotype comes from a human donor with non-small cell lung cancer whose response to radiotherapy plus ipilimumab could not be evaluated. Some clones in this sample may be carry-over from other donors' samples. The CDR3 protein is CSVEDRFRAPREENGYTF. DNA of the CDR3: TGCAGCGTTGAAGATCGATTTAGGGCCCCAAGGGAGGAGAATGGCTACACCTTC.